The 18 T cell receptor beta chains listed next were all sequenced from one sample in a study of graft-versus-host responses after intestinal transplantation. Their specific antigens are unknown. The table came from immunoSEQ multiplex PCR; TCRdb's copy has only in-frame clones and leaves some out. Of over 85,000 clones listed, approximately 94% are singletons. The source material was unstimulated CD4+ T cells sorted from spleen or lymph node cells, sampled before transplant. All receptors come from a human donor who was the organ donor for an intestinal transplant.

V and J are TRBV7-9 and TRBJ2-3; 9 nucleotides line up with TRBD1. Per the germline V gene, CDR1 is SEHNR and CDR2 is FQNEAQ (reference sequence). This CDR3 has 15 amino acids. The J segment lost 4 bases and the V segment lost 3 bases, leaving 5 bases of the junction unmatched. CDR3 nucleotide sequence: TGTGCCAGCAGCTTCCGGGACAGGGCGTCAGATACGCAGTATTTT. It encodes CASSFRDRASDTQYF.

CDR3 in amino acids: CASSYSRSQGAYGYTF. The CDR3 bases are TGTGCCAGCAGTTACTCAAGATCGCAGGGGGCCTATGGCTACACCTTC. The chain couples TRBV6-5 to TRBJ1-2, with TRBD1 identical over 8 bases. Losses at the gene ends were 0 bases for V and 4 bases for J; bases not matched to a gene: 7. This CDR3 contains 16 residues. Germline CDR1 MNHEY, CDR2 SVGAGI.

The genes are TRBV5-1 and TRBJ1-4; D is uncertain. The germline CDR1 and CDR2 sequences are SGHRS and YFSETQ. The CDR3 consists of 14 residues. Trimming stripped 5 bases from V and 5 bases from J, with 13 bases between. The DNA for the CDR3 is TGCGCCAGCAGTCTCTACAGTGAGAATGAAAAACTGTTTTTT. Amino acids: CASSLYSENEKLFF.

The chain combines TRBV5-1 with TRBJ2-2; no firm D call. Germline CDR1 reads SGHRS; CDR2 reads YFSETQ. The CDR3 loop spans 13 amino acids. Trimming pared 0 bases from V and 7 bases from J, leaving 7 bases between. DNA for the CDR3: TGCGCCAGCAGCTTGGTGGACGGCGGGGAGCTGTTTTTT. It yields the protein CASSLVDGGELFF.

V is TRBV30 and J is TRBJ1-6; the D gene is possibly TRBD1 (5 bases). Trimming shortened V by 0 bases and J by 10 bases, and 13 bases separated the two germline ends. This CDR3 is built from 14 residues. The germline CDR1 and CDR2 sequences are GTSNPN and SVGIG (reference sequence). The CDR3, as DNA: TGTGCCTGGAGTGTACAATCCGGGGGATCACCCCTCCACTTT. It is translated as CAWSVQSGGSPLHF.

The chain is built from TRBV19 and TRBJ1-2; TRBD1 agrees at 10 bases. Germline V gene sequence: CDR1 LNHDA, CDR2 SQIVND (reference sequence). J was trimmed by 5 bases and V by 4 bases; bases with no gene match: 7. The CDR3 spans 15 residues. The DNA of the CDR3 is TGTGCCAGTAGTACGCCGGGACAGGGGAGGTATGGCTACACCTTC. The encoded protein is CASSTPGQGRYGYTF.

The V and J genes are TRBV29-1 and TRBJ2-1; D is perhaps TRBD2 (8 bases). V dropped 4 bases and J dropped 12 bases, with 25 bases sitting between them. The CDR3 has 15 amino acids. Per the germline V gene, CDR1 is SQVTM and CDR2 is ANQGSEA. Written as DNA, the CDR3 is TGCAGCGTTGTAGGAGGGGGCGGGGGGCTGGCCGGGCAGTTCTTC. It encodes CSVVGGGGGLAGQFF.

Here the CDR3 DNA reads TGTGCCAACCCCAGAGTCCTTAATGAAAAACTGTTTTTT. Translation gives CANPRVLNEKLFF. The chain joins TRBV7-3 to TRBJ1-4, with D uncertain. CDR3 length: 13 residues. Germline V gene data show CDR1 as SGHTA and CDR2 as FQGTGA. V lost 10 bases, J lost 4 bases, and 13 bases lay in between.

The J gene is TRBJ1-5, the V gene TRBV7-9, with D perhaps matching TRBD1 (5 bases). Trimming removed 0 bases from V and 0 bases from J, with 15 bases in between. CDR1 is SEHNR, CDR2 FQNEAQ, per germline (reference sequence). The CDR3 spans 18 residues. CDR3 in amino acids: CASSLAPGRKYSNQPQHF. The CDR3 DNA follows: TGTGCCAGCAGCTTAGCGCCGGGACGCAAGTATAGCAATCAGCCCCAGCATTTT.

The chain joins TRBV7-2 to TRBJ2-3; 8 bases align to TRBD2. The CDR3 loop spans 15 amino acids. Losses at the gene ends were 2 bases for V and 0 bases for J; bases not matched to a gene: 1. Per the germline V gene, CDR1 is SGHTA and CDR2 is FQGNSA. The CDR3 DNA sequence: TGTGCCAGCAGCTTAACGGGGGGGAGCACAGATACGCAGTATTTT. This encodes CASSLTGGSTDTQYF.

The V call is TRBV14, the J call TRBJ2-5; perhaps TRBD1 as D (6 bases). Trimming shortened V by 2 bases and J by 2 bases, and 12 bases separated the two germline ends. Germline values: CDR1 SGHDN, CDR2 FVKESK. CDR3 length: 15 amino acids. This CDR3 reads CASSQPYRVQETQYF. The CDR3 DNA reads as TGTGCCAGCAGCCAACCCTACAGGGTACAAGAGACCCAGTACTTC.

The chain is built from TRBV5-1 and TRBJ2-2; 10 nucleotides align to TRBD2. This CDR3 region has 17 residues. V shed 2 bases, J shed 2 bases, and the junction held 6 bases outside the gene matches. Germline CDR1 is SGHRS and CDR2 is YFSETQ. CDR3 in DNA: TGCGCCAGCAGCTTTCGCTCTAGCGGGGGAAACACCGGGGAGCTGTTTTTT. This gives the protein CASSFRSSGGNTGELFF. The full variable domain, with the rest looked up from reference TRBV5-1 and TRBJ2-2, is KAGVTQTPRYLIKTRGQQVTLSCSPISGHRSVSWYQQTPGQGLQFLFEYFSETQRNKGNFPGRFSGRQFSNSRSEMNVSTLELGDSALYLCASSFRSSGGNTGELFFGEGSRLTVL.

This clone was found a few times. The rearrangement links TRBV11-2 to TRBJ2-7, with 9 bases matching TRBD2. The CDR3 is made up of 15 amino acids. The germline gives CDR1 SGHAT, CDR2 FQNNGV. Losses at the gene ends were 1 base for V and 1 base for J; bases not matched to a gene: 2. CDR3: CASSLGSGGSYEQYF. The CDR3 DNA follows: TGTGCCAGCAGCTTAGGTAGCGGGGGATCCTACGAGCAGTACTTC.

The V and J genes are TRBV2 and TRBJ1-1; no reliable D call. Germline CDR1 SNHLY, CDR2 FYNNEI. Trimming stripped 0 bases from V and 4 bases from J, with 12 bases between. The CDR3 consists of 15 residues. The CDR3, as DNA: TGTGCCAGCAGTGAAGCGCCCCGGCAGGCCACTGAAGCTTTCTTT. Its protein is CASSEAPRQATEAFF.

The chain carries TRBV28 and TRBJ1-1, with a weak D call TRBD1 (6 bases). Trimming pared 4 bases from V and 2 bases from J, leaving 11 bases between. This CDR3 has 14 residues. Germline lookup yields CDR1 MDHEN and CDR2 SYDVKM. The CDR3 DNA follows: TGTGCCAGCAGTTCGGGACACCCTAACACTGAAGCTTTCTTT. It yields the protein CASSSGHPNTEAFF. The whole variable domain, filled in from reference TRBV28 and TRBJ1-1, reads DVKVTQSSRYLVKRTGEKVFLECVQDMDHENMFWYRQDPGLGLRLIYFSYDVKMKEKGDIPEGYSVSREKKERFSLILESASTNQTSMYLCASSSGHPNTEAFFGQGTRLTVV.

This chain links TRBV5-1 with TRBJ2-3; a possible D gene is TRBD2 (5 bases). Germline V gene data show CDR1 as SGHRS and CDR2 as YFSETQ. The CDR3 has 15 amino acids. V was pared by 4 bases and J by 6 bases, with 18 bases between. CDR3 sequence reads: CASSPGSLDADTQYF. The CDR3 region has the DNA TGCGCCAGCAGCCCGGGGTCGCTAGACGCCGATACGCAGTATTTT.

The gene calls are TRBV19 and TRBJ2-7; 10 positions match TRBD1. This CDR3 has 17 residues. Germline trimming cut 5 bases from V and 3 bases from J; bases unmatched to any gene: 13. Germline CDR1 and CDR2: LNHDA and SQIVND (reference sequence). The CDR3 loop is CASSPFAGQGFVYEQYF. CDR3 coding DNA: TGTGCCAGTAGTCCTTTCGCGGGACAGGGGTTTGTCTACGAGCAGTACTTC. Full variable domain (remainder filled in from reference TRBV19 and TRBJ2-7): DGGITQSPKYLFRKEGQNVTLSCEQNLNHDAMYWYRQDPGQGLRLIYYSQIVNDFQKGDIAEGYSVSREKKESFPLTVTSAQKNPTAFYLCASSPFAGQGFVYEQYFGPGTRLTVT.

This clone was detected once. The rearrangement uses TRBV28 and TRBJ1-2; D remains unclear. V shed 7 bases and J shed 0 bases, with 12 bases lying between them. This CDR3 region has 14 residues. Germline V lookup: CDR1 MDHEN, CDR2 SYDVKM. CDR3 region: CASNRVASNYGYTF. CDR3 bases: TGTGCCAGCAACCGGGTAGCCTCTAACTATGGCTACACCTTC.